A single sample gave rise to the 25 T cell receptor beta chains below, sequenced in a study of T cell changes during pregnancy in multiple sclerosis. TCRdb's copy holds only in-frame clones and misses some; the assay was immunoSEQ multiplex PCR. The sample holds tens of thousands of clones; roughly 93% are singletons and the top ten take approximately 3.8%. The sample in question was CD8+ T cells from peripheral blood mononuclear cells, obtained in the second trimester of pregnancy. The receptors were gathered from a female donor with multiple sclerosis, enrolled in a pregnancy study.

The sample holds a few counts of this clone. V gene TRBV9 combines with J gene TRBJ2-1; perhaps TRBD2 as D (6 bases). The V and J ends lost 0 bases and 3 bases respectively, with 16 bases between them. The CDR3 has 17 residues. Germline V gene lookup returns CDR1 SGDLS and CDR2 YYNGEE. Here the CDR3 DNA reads TGTGCCAGCAGCGTAGAGCCCCCCCGGGGAGGCTACAATGAGCAGTTCTTC. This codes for CASSVEPPRGGYNEQFF.

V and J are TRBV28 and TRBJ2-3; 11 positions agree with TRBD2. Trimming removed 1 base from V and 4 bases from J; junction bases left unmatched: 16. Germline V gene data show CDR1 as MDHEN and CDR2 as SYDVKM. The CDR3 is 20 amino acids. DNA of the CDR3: TGTGCCAGCAGTTTATACCCTCCAGGACTAGCGGGTGGGGTGGCAGATACGCAGTATTTT. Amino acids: CASSLYPPGLAGGVADTQYF.

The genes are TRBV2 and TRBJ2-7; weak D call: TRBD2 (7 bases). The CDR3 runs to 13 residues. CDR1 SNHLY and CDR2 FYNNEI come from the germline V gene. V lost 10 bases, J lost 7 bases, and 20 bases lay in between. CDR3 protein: CATGRGAIGEQYF. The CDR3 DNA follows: TGTGCCACCGGACGGGGGGCGATTGGTGAGCAGTACTTC.

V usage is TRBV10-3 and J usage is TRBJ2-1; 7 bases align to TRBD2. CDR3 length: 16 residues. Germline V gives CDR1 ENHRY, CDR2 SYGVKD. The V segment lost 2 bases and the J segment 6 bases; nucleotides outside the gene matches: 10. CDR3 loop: CAISEAGSPGGNEQFF. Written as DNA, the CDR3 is TGTGCCATCAGTGAGGCGGGGTCCCCGGGAGGCAATGAGCAGTTCTTC.

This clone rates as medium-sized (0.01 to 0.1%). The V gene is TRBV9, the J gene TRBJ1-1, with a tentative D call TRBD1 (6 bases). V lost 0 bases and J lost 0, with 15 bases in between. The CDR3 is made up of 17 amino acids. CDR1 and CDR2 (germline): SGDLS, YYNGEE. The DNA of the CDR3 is TGTGCCAGCAGCGTAGCCCCGAGACAGGCGATGAACACTGAAGCTTTCTTT. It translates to CASSVAPRQAMNTEAFF.

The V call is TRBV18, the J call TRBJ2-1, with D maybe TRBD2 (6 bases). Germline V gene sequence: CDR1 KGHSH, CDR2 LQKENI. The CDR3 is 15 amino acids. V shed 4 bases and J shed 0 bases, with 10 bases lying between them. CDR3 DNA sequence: TGTGCCAGCTCACGACTAGATCGCTCCTACAATGAGCAGTTCTTC. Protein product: CASSRLDRSYNEQFF.

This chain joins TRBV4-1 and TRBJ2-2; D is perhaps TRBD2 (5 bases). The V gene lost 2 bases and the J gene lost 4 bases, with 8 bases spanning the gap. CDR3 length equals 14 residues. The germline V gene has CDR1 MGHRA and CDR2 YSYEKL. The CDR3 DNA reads TGCGCCAGCAGCCAAAAGGGAGTCACCGGGGAGCTGTTTTTT. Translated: CASSQKGVTGELFF.

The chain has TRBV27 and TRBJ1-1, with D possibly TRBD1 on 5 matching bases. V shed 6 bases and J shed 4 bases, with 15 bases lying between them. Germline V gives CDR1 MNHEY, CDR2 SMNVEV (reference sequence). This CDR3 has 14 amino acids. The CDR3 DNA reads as TGTGCCAGCAGCCCAGGGAGGCAGGGCACTGAAGCTTTCTTT. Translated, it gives CASSPGRQGTEAFF.

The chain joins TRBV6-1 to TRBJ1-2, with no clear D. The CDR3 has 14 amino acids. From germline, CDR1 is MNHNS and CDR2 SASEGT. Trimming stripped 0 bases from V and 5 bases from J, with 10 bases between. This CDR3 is CASSEAATSYGYTF. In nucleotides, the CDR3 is TGTGCCAGCAGTGAAGCAGCCACTTCATATGGCTACACCTTC.

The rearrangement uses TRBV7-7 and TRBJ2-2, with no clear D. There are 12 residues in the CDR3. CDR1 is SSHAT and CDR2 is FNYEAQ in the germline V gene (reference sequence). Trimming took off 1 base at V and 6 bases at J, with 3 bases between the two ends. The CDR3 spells CASSLVSGELFF. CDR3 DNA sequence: TGTGCCAGCAGCTTAGTATCCGGGGAGCTGTTTTTT.

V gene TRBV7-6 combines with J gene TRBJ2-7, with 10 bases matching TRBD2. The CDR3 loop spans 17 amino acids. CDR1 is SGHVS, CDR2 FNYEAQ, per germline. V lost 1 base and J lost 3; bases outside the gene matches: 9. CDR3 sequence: CASSLEDRLAGLYEQYF. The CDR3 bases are TGTGCCAGCAGCTTAGAGGACCGACTAGCGGGCCTCTACGAGCAGTACTTC.

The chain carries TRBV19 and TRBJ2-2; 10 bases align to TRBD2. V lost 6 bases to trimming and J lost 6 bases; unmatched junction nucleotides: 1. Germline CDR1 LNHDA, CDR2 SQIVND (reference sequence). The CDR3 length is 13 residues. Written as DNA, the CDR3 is TGTGCCAGTAGAAGCGGGGGGGCCGGGGAGCTGTTTTTT. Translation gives CASRSGGAGELFF.

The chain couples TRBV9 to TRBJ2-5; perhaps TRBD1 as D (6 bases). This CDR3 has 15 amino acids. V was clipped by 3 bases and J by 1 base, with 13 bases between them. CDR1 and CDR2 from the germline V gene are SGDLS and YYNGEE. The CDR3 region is CASSGGGRIQETQYF. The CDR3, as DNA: TGTGCCAGCAGCGGAGGGGGACGGATCCAAGAGACCCAGTACTTC.

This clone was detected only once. CDR3 loop: CASRGPVFLDRGYEQYF. CDR3 DNA: TGTGCCAGCAGAGGCCCAGTCTTTTTGGACAGGGGGTACGAGCAGTACTTC. The J gene is TRBJ2-7, the V gene TRBV27, with TRBD1 matching 10 bases. The V segment lost 6 bases and the J segment 4 bases; nucleotides outside the gene matches: 15. Germline-derived CDR1 and CDR2 are MNHEY and SMNVEV (reference sequence). CDR3 length: 17 residues.

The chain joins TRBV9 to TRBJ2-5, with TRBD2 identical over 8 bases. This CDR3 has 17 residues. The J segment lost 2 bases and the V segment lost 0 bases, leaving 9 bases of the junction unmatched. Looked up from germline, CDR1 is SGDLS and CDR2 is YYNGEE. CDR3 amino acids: CASSVVPGLAVQETQYF. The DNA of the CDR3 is TGTGCCAGCAGCGTAGTCCCCGGACTAGCCGTTCAAGAGACCCAGTACTTC.

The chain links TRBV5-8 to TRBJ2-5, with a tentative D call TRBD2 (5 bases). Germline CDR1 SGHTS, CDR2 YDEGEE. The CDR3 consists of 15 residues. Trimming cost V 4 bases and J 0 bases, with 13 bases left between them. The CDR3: CASSPGLGNQETQYF. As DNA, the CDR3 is TGTGCCAGCAGCCCTGGGCTCGGGAACCAAGAGACCCAGTACTTC. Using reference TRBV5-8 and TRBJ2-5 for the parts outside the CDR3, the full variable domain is EAGVTQSPTHLIKTRGQQATLRCSPISGHTSVYWYQQALGLGLQFLLWYDEGEERNRGNFPPRFSGRQFPNYSSELNVNALELEDSALYLCASSPGLGNQETQYFGPGTRLLVL.

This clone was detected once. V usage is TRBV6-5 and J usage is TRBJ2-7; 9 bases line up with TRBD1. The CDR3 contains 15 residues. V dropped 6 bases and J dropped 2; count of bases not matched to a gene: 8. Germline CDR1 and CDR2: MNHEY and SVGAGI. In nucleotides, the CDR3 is TGTGCCAGCAGCCTAACAAACAGGGGGCCCTACGAGCAGTACTTC. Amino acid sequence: CASSLTNRGPYEQYF.

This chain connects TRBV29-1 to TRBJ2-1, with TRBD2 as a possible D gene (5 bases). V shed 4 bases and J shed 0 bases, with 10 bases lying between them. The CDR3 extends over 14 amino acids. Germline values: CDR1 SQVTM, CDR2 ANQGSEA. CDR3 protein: CSVAPSISYNEQFF. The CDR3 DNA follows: TGCAGCGTTGCTCCTAGCATCTCCTACAATGAGCAGTTCTTC.

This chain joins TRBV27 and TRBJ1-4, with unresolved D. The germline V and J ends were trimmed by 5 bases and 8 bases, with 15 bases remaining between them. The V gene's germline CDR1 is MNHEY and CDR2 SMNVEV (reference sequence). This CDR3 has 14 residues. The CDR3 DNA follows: TGTGCCAGCAGTCCGAACGGGGAGAAGGAAAAACTGTTTTTT. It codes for CASSPNGEKEKLFF.

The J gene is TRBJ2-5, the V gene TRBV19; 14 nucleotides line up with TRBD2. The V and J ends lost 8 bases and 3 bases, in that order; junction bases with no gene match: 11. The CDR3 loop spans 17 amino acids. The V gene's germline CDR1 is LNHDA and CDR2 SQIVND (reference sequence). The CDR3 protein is CASGHPGLAGEEETQYF. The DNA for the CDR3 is TGTGCCAGTGGCCACCCGGGACTAGCGGGGGAGGAAGAGACCCAGTACTTC.

The CDR3 sequence: CASSLGGPSYEQYF. For the CDR3, the DNA is TGTGCCAGCAGCTTAGGGGGGCCCTCCTACGAGCAGTACTTC. The chain has TRBV7-8 and TRBJ2-7, with a possible D match to TRBD1 (6 bases). Germline assignment: CDR1 SGHVS and CDR2 FQNEAQ. The CDR3 totals 14 residues. V lost 1 base to trimming and J lost 0 bases, with 7 bases between them. Looking up the rest from reference TRBV7-8 and TRBJ2-7 gives the full variable domain: GAGVSQSPRYKVAKRGQDVALRCDPISGHVSLFWYQQALGQGPEFLTYFQNEAQLDKSGLPSDRFFAERPEGSVSTLKIQRTQQEDSAVYLCASSLGGPSYEQYFGPGTRLTVT.

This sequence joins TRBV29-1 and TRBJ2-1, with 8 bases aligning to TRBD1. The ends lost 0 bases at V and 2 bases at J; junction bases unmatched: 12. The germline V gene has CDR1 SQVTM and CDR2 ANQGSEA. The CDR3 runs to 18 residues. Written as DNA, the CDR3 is TGCAGCGTTGAAGACCTCACCCACAGGGGGGCCCCCTACAATGAGCAGTTCTTC. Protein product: CSVEDLTHRGAPYNEQFF.

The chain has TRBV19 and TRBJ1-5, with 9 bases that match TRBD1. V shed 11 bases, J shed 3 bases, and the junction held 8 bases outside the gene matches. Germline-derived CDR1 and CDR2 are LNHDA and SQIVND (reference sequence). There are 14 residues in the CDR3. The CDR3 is CAGGGTGPNQPQHF. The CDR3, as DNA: TGTGCCGGCGGGGGGACAGGGCCCAATCAGCCCCAGCATTTT.

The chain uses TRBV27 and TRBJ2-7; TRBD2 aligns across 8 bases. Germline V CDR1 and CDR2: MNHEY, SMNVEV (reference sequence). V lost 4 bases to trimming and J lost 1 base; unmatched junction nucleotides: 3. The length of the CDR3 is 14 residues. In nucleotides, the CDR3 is TGTGCCAGCAGTTCAGCGGGGGTTTCCTACGAGCAGTACTTC. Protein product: CASSSAGVSYEQYF.

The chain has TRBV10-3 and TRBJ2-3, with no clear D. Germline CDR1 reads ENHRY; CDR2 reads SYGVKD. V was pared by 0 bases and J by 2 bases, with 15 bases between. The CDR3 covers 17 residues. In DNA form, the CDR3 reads TGTGCCATCAGTGAGTCGAATCGGTGGGCAAACACAGATACGCAGTATTTT. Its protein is CAISESNRWANTDTQYF.